The rows below give T cell receptor beta chains drawn from one sample of a study of tumor and adjacent non-tumor tissue in lung cancer. TCRdb reprocessed the multiplex PCR reads via MiXCR and lists one record per CDR3 protein. Of 55,000 to 75,000 distinct CDR3 sequences in the sample, 55% to 70% were seen once. Sequencing was performed on lung tumor tissue. The receptors were gathered from a man over 45 with non-small cell lung cancer. The CDR3 runs from the conserved cysteine through the conserved F or W. D genes are given only for firm matches. Clone size is shown for a subset of rows, as once, few, many or a class of expanded clone.

d_gene,j_gene,v_gene,abundance,len,CDR3nt,CDR3aa
NA,TRBJ2-3,TRBV5-1,many,16,TGCGCCAGCAGCTTGGCTTCCGGGGGAGCGACAGATACGCAGTATTTT,CASSLASGGATDTQYF
NA,TRBJ1-4,TRBV14,once,17,TGTGCCAGCAACCAAGATCCGGCGGGATTCATACATGAAAAACTGTTTTTT,CASNQDPAGFIHEKLFF
NA,TRBJ1-5,TRBV12-3/TRBV12-4,many,14,TGTGCCAGCAGTCAGAGGGACAGCAATCAGCCCCAGCATTTT,CASSQRDSNQPQHF
NA,TRBJ2-6,TRBV6-6,many,17,TGTGCCAGCAGTTTGACCCAGGGGCGGCCTGGGGCCAACGTCCTGACTTTC,CASSLTQGRPGANVLTF
NA,TRBJ1-5,TRBV20-1,many,15,TGCAGTGCTAGTAGGCCGGGTTCGGGCAATCAGCCCCAGCATTTT,CSASRPGSGNQPQHF
TRBD1,TRBJ2-3,TRBV6-5,once,21,TGTGTCAGCAGCCTCCTAAACTCACCTAACAGGGGGCTAGTGGGGTCGGATACGCAGTATTTT,CVSSLLNSPNRGLVGSDTQYF
TRBD1,TRBJ2-1,TRBV4-2,NA,17,TGTGCCAGCAGCCACAGCCTCCGGGACAGGAGCTACAGTGAGCAGTCCTTC,CASSHSLRDRSYSEQSF
NA,TRBJ1-6,TRBV6-5,many,15,TGTGCCAGCAGATCCCTCGGGGGCTATAATTCACCCCTCCACTTT,CASRSLGGYNSPLHF
NA,TRBJ1-2,TRBV24-1,NA,13,TGTGCCACCAGTGACCTGGACAGCCATGGCTACACCTTC,CATSDLDSHGYTF
NA,TRBJ1-5,TRBV20-1,NA,14,TGCAGTGCTAGAAGATCGGGGTTGCATCAGCCCCAGCATTTT,CSARRSGLHQPQHF
NA,TRBJ2-5,TRBV5-6,many,14,TGTGCCAGCAGCTTAACAGGCCTCCAAGAGACCCAGTACTTC,CASSLTGLQETQYF
NA,TRBJ2-7,TRBV10-3,many,13,TGTGCCATCACGGACAGATGGTCCTACGAGCAGTACTTC,CAITDRWSYEQYF
NA,TRBJ1-6,TRBV14,NA,15,TGTGCCAGTAGCCAAGGAGTGATTTATAATTCACCCCCCCACTTT,CASSQGVIYNSPPHF
NA,TRBJ2-5,TRBV4-2,NA,14,TGTGCCAGCAGCCAAGGAGAAGGGGCGGAGGCCCAGCACTTC,CASSQGEGAEAQHF
TRBD2,TRBJ2-5,TRBV30,few,16,TGTGCCTGGAGAAGGGGGCTAGCGGGAGTCTCAGAGACCCAGTACTTC,CAWRRGLAGVSETQYF
TRBD1,TRBJ2-5,TRBV11-2,NA,14,TGTGCCAGCAGCTGGGGACAGGCCGCCGGGACCCATCACTTC,CASSWGQAAGTHHF
TRBD1,TRBJ2-7,TRBV29-1,NA,15,TGCAGCGTTCTATCGGCGGGACAGGGGGCCTACGAGCAGTACTTC,CSVLSAGQGAYEQYF
TRBD1,TRBJ1-1,TRBV29-1,NA,14,TGCAGCGCCAGGACAGGGGGCCTGTATACTGGAGCTTTCTTT,CSARTGGLYTGAFF
NA,TRBJ1-1,TRBV5-1,once,15,TGCGCCATCAGCTTGTCCCCAGCGAAACACACTGAAGCTTTCTTT,CAISLSPAKHTEAFF
NA,TRBJ1-6,TRBV28,few,12,TGTGCCAGCAGTCCGCCGACTGCGGCCCTCCACTTT,CASSPPTAALHF
NA,TRBJ2-2,TRBV11-2,NA,13,TGTGCCTGCAGCTTAGCGACTATTTCTCATCTGTTTTTT,CACSLATISHLFF
TRBD2,TRBJ2-7,TRBV7-2,few,17,TGTGCCAGCAGCTTAGCCCCGGCTAGCGGGAGGGCCAAGGAGCAGTACTTC,CASSLAPASGRAKEQYF
NA,TRBJ2-2,TRBV24-1,NA,16,TGTGCCACCAGTGATTTCGGCAGGGGGAACACCGGGGAGCTGTTTTTT,CATSDFGRGNTGELFF
NA,TRBJ2-1,TRBV4-1,NA,20,TGCGCCAGCAGCCAAGTCCCACTGGCTTTCAGCCGGGGGTCTTACAATGAGCAGTTCTTC,CASSQVPLAFSRGSYNEQFF
TRBD1,TRBJ1-2,TRBV29-1,NA,15,TGCAGCGCAATAAAGCCCGGGACAGGGGCTAGTGACCACACCTTC,CSAIKPGTGASDHTF
TRBD2,TRBJ2-7,TRBV11-2,many,14,TGTGCCAGCAGCTCACTAGCGGGAGAGTACGAGCAGTACTTC,CASSSLAGEYEQYF
NA,TRBJ1-5,TRBV10-2,NA,15,TGCGCCAGCAGTGATTATGGCACGAACAATCAGCTCCAGCATTTT,CASSDYGTNNQLQHF
NA,TRBJ2-1,TRBV2,NA,13,TGTGCCAGCAACAGGGGAGGCTACAATGAGCAGTTCTTC,CASNRGGYNEQFF
TRBD2,TRBJ2-2,TRBV12-3/TRBV12-4,many,14,TGTGCCAGCAGTCTGAGCGGGAGGATCGGGGAGCTGTTTTTT,CASSLSGRIGELFF
TRBD1,TRBJ2-1,TRBV4-2,NA,17,TGTGCCAGCAGCCACAGCCTCCGGGACAGGGGATACAATGAGCAGCCCTTC,CASSHSLRDRGYNEQPF
TRBD1,TRBJ2-5,TRBV11-2,NA,15,TGTGGCAGCAGCTTAATGACAGGGAAGGAGGAGACCCAGTACTTC,CGSSLMTGKEETQYF
TRBD2,TRBJ2-1,TRBV11-3,NA,15,TGTACCAGCAGCACCGGACTAGCGGGGTATAATGAGCAGTTCTTC,CTSSTGLAGYNEQFF
TRBD1,TRBJ1-2,TRBV29-1,NA,13,TGCAGCGTTGGTGAACAGGGGCTTAAAGACTACACCTTC,CSVGEQGLKDYTF
NA,TRBJ2-5,TRBV6-5,NA,14,TGTTACAGCACCCTCTTGGAGGGCGGCGAGACCCAGTACTTT,CYSTLLEGGETQYF
NA,TRBJ2-1,TRBV11-2,NA,18,TGTGCAAGCAGCTCCCAGTGGGATAGCTTGAGATCCTACAATGAGCAGTTCTTC,CASSSQWDSLRSYNEQFF
TRBD2,TRBJ2-3,TRBV11-2,NA,16,TGTGCCAGCAGCTTTTCCAGCGGGGGGGCCGTAGATACGCGGTATTTT,CASSFSSGGAVDTRYF
NA,TRBJ2-3,TRBV4-1,many,15,TGCGCCAGCAGCCAAGATCCGCAGGGCCCGAGTACGCAGTATTTT,CASSQDPQGPSTQYF
NA,TRBJ2-2,TRBV11-3,NA,14,TGTGCAAGCAGCCCGGGGACCGATCTCGGGGAGCTGTTTTTT,CASSPGTDLGELFF
NA,TRBJ2-7,TRBV7-9,NA,15,TGTGCCAGCAGCCCGCGGGACGGCAGCTCCTATGAGCAGTACTTC,CASSPRDGSSYEQYF
NA,TRBJ1-2,TRBV6-2/TRBV6-3,NA,12,TGTGTCAGCAGTTACCGGTCCCACGGCTACACCTTC,CVSSYRSHGYTF
NA,TRBJ2-7,TRBV5-1,many,15,TGCGCCAGCAGCTTGGCCTGGGAGGTCTCCTACGAGCAGTACTTC,CASSLAWEVSYEQYF
TRBD1,TRBJ2-7,TRBV7-2,few,15,TGTGCCAGCAGCAACCCGACAGGGGGCCATTACGAGCAGTACTTC,CASSNPTGGHYEQYF
NA,TRBJ2-1,TRBV6-5,few,14,TGTGCCAGCAGTACGGGGGACTGGTACAATGAGCAGTTCTTC,CASSTGDWYNEQFF
NA,TRBJ1-1,TRBV29-1,NA,11,TGCAGCGGTACAGGGAGCGAAGAAGCTTTCTTT,CSGTGSEEAFF
NA,TRBJ1-4,TRBV7-2,few,13,TGTGCCAGCAGCTTAAATAGGGGGGAAAAACTGGTTTTT,CASSLNRGEKLVF
TRBD1,TRBJ1-2,TRBV5-1,many,15,TGCGCCAGCAGCTTGGCGGGGGGACAGGGGCATACAAACACCTTC,CASSLAGGQGHTNTF
TRBD1,TRBJ1-5,TRBV28,many,14,TGTGCCACACATACAGGGGGCAGGTATCAGCCCCAGCATTTT,CATHTGGRYQPQHF
TRBD2,TRBJ2-3,TRBV11-3,NA,17,TGTGCCAGCAGTTCCGGGACTAGCGGGGGGGCCTCAGATACGCACTATTTT,CASSSGTSGGASDTHYF
TRBD2,TRBJ2-2,TRBV7-9,once,17,TGTGTCAGCAGTCACGGACTAGCGGGGGCCGCCACCGGGGAGCTGTTTTTT,CVSSHGLAGAATGELFF
TRBD1,TRBJ2-2,TRBV20-1,NA,16,TGCAGTGCTAGTGTCAGGGGGAGCGCGAACACGGGGGAGCTGTTTTTT,CSASVRGSANTGELFF
NA,TRBJ2-3,TRBV24-1,many,13,TGTGCCACCAGTGATGGGTTACAGAGGACGCAGTATTTT,CATSDGLQRTQYF
TRBD2,TRBJ2-1,TRBV7-9,many,15,TGTGCCAGCAGCTCTGGCGGGAGTCTATACAATGAGCAGTTCTTC,CASSSGGSLYNEQFF
NA,TRBJ2-1,TRBV24-1,NA,17,TGTGCCACCAGAGATTTGCAGGGGCTAGTGGGAGCCAATGAGCAGTTCTTC,CATRDLQGLVGANEQFF
TRBD2,TRBJ2-3,TRBV11-2,NA,15,TGTGCCAGCACCTTTGGAGCGGGGGTTACGGATACTCAGTATTTT,CASTFGAGVTDTQYF
NA,TRBJ2-7,TRBV5-4,many,15,TGTGCCAGCAGCTTATCGGCCCGAAGTGATTACGAGCAGTACTTC,CASSLSARSDYEQYF
NA,TRBJ1-1,TRBV29-1,many,11,TGCAGCGTTGAAGGTAACACTGAAGCTTTCTTT,CSVEGNTEAFF
NA,TRBJ1-5,TRBV5-1,few,14,TGCGCCAGCAGCCTATACAGACTGGATCGGCCCCAGCATTTT,CASSLYRLDRPQHF
TRBD2,TRBJ2-7,TRBV11-1,NA,15,TGTGTCAGCAGATCCAACCTAGCGGGAGACACCGACCAGTACTTC,CVSRSNLAGDTDQYF
NA,TRBJ1-5,TRBV11-3,NA,14,TGCTCCAGCAGCTTAGACAGTGTCAATCAGCCCCAGCATTTT,CSSSLDSVNQPQHF